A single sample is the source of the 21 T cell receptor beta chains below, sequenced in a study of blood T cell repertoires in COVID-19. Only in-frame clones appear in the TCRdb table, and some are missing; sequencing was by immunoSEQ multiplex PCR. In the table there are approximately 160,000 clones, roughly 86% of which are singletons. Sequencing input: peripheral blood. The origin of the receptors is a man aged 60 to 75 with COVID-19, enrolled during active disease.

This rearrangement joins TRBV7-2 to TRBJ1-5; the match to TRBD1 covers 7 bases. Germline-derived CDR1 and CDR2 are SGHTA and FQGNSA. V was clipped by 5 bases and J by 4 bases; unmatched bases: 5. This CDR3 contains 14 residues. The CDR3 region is CASSATGINQPQHF. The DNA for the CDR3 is TGTGCCAGCAGCGCGACAGGGATAAATCAGCCCCAGCATTTT.

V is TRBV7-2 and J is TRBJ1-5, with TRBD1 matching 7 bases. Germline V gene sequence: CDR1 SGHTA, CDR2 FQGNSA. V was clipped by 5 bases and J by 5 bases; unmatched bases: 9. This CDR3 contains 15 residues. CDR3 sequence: CASSPRQGKYQPQHF. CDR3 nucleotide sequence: TGTGCCAGCAGCCCGCGACAGGGCAAGTATCAGCCCCAGCATTTT.

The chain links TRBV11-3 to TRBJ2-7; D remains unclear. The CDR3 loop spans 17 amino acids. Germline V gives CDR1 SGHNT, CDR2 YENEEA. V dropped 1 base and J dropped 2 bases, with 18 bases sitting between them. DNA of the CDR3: TGTGCCAGCAGCTTAGGCCTGTGGAGCACGGAACCCTACGAGCAGTACTTC. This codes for CASSLGLWSTEPYEQYF.

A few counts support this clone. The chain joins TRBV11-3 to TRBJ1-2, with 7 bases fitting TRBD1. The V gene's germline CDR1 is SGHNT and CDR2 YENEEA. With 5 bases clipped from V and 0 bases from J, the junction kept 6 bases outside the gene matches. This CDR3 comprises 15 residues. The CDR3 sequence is CASSLTGATNYGYTF. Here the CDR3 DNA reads TGTGCCAGCAGCCTAACAGGGGCCACTAACTATGGCTACACCTTC.

The CDR3 spells CASSSGHLNTGELFF. CDR3 DNA sequence: TGTGCCAGCAGCTCCGGACACCTAAACACCGGGGAGCTGTTTTTT. This chain joins TRBV7-3 and TRBJ2-2; perhaps TRBD1 as D (5 bases). Trimming took 4 bases from V and 2 from J, leaving 11 bases between them. The CDR3 consists of 15 residues. The V gene's germline CDR1 is SGHTA and CDR2 FQGTGA.

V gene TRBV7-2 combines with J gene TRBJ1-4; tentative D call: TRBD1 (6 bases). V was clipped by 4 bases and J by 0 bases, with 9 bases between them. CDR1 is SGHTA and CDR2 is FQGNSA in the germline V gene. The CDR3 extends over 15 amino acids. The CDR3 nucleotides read TGTGCCAGCAGCTCCTGGACAGCAACTAATGAAAAACTGTTTTTT. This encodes CASSSWTATNEKLFF.

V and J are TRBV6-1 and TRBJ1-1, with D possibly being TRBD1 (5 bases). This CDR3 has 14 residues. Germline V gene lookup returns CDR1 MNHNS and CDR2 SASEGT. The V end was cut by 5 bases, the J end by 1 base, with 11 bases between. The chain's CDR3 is CASSWGTENTEAFF. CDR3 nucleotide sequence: TGTGCCAGCAGTTGGGGGACTGAGAACACTGAAGCTTTCTTT.

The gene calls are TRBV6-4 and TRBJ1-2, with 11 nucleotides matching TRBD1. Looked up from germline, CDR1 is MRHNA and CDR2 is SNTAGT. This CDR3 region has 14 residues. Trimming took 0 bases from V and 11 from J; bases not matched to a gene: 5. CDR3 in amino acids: CASSDSGTGGVYTF. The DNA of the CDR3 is TGTGCCAGCAGTGACTCTGGGACAGGGGGAGTTTACACCTTC.

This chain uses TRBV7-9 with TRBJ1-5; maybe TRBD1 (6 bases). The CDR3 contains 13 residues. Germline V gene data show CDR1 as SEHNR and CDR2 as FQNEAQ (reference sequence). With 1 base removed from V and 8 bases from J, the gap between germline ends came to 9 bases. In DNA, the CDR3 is TGTGCCAGCAGCTTAGGAGCAGGGGAGCCCCAGCATTTT. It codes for CASSLGAGEPQHF.

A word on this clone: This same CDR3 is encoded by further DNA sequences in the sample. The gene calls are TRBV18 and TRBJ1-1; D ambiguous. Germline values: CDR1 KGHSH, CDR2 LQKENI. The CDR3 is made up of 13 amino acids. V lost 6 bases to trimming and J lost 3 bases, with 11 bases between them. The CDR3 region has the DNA TGTGCCAGCTCTTTGTCGGGTGACACTGAAGCTTTCTTT. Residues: CASSLSGDTEAFF.

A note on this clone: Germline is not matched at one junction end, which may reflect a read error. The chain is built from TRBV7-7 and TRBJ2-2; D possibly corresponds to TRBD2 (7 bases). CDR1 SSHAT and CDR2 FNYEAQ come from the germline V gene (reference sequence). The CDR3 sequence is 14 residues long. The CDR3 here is CASTDGGPTGELFF. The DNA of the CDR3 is TGTGCTAGCACCGACGGGGGGCCCACCGGGGAGCTGTTTTTT.

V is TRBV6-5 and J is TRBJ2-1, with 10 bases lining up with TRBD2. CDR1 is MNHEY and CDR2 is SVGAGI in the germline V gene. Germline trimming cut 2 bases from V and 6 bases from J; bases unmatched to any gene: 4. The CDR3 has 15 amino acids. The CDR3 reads CASSYRLAGSNEQFF. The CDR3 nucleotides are TGTGCCAGCAGTTACAGACTAGCGGGCTCCAATGAGCAGTTCTTC.

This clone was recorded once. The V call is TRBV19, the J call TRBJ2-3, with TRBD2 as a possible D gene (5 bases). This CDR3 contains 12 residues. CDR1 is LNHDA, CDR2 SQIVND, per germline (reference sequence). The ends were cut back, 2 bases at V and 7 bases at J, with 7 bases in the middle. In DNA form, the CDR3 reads TGTGCCAGTAGTATACCGGGGAATACGCAGTATTTT. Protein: CASSIPGNTQYF.

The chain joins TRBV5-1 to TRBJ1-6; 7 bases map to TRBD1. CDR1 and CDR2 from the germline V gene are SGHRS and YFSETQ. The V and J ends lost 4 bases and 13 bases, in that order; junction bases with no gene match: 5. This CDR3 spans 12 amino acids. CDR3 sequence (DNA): TGCGCCAGCAGCCAACAACAGGGGCCCCTCCACTTT. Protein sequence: CASSQQQGPLHF. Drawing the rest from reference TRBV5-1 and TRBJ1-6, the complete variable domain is KAGVTQTPRYLIKTRGQQVTLSCSPISGHRSVSWYQQTPGQGLQFLFEYFSETQRNKGNFPGRFSGRQFSNSRSEMNVSTLELGDSALYLCASSQQQGPLHFGNGTRLTVT.

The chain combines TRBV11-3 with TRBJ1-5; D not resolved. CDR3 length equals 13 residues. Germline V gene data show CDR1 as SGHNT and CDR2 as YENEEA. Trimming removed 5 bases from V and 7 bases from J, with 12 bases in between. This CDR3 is CASSGGPGQPQHF. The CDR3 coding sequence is TGTGCCAGCAGCGGAGGACCCGGACAGCCCCAGCATTTT.

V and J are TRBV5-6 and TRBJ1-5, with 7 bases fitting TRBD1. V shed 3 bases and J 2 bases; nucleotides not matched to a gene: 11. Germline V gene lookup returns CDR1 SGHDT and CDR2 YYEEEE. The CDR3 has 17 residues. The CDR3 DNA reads TGTGCCAGCAGCTCCAGCCGACAGGGCGGGGGCAATCAGCCCCAGCATTTT. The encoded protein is CASSSSRQGGGNQPQHF.

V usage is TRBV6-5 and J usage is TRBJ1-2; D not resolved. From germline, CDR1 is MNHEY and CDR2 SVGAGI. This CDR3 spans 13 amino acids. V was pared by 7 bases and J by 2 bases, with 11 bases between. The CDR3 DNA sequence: TGTGCCAGCAATCGAGGGCTCAACTATGGCTACACCTTC. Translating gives CASNRGLNYGYTF.

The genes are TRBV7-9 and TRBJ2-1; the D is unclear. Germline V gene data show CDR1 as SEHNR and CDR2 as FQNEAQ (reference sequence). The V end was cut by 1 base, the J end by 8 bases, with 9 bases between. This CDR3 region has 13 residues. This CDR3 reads CASSLGLVDEQFF. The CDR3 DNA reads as TGTGCCAGCAGCTTAGGATTAGTCGATGAGCAGTTCTTC. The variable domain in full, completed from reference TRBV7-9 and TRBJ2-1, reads DTGVSQNPRHKITKRGQNVTFRCDPISEHNRLYWYRQTLGQGPEFLTYFQNEAQLEKSRLLSDRFSAERPKGSFSTLEIQRTEQGDSAMYLCASSLGLVDEQFFGPGTRLTVL.

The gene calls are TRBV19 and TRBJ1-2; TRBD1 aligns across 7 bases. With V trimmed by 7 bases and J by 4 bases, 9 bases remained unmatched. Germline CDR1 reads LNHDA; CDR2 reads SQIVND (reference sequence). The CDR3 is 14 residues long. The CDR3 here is CASKATGNSYGYTF. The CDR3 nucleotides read TGTGCCAGTAAAGCGACAGGGAACAGCTATGGCTACACCTTC.

The CDR3 here is CASSFGQGTYEQYF. The CDR3 DNA reads as TGTGCCAGCAGCTTCGGGCAGGGGACCTACGAGCAGTACTTC. V usage is TRBV7-2 and J usage is TRBJ2-7; a weak D match, TRBD1 (6 bases). CDR3 length: 14 amino acids. Trimming shortened V by 3 bases and J by 2 bases, and 11 bases separated the two germline ends. Germline-derived CDR1 and CDR2 are SGHTA and FQGNSA.

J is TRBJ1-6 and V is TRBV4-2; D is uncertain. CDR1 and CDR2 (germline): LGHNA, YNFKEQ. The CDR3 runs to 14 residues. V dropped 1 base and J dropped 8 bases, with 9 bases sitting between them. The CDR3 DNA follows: TGTGCCAGCAGCCAAGCCCCCCCCGATTCACCCCTCCACTTT. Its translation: CASSQAPPDSPLHF.